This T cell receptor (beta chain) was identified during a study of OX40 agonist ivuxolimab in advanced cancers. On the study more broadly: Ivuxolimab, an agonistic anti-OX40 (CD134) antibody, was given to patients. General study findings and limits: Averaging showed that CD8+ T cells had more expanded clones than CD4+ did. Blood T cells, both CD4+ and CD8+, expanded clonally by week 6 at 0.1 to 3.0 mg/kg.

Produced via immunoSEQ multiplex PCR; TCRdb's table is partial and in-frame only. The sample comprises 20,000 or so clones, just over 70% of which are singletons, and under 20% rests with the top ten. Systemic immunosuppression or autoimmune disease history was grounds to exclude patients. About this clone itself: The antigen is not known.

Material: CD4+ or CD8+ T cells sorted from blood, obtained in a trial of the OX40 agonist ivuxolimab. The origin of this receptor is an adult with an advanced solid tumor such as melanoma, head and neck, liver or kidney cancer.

The CDR3 region is CASSYPTAPYEQYF. The CDR3 coding sequence is TGTGCCAGCAGCTACCCGACAGCCCCCTACGAGCAGTACTTC. The chain recombines TRBV7-9 with TRBJ2-7; maybe TRBD1 (5 bases). V lost 4 bases to trimming and J lost 2 bases, with 12 bases between them. Germline values: CDR1 SEHNR, CDR2 FQNEAQ (reference sequence). There are 14 residues in the CDR3.